This passage covers 6 T cell receptor beta chains from one sample sequenced in a study of blood T cell repertoires in COVID-19 (dated by TCRdb to the early 2020s). The library came from the immunoSEQ multiplex PCR assay. TCRdb took over this immuneACCESS table, retaining in-frame rearrangements with V and J assigned. Such tables are incomplete; in checked studies, under half of the missing clones stem from an unresolved V gene, and the remainder is unexplained. The sample includes 190,000 or so clones, with approximately 82% observed a single time. In total, the top ten clones hold roughly 2.9% of the sample. The sequenced sample consisted of peripheral blood. Receptors originate from a man aged 45-65 years with active or convalescent COVID-19.

The chain employs TRBV12-5 and TRBJ2-1; TRBD2 matches 7 bases. J gave up 7 bases and V 1 base, and 13 bases lay outside the gene matches. Germline lookup yields CDR1 LGHNT and CDR2 FRNRAP. CDR3 length: 17 amino acids. CDR3 protein: CASGLAGPSGGLNEQFF. The CDR3, as DNA: TGTGCTAGTGGTTTGGCCGGCCCTAGCGGAGGGCTGAATGAGCAGTTCTTC.

The chain links TRBV9 to TRBJ1-6; D is unclear. The V and J ends lost 0 bases and 14 bases respectively, with 12 bases between them. The CDR3 is made up of 13 amino acids. In germline, CDR1 is SGDLS, CDR2 YYNGEE. CDR3 region: CASSVASTGTLHF. In nucleotides, the CDR3 is TGTGCCAGCAGCGTAGCGTCGACGGGGACCCTCCACTTT.

The rearrangement joins TRBV7-8 to TRBJ1-5; D call uncertain. Trimming left V 2 bases short and J 1 base short, with 12 bases between. CDR1 and CDR2 from the germline V gene are SGHVS and FQNEAQ. The CDR3 consists of 16 residues. The CDR3 protein is CASSLLEGSSNQPQHF. CDR3 DNA: TGTGCCAGCAGCTTACTAGAGGGCTCAAGCAATCAGCCCCAGCATTTT.

The table lists this clone with a count of one. This same CDR3 is encoded by further DNA sequences in the sample. This chain links TRBV19 with TRBJ1-1, with a tentative D call TRBD1 (6 bases). The length of the CDR3 is 13 residues. Germline CDR1 reads LNHDA; CDR2 reads SQIVND (reference sequence). Trimming took 0 bases from V and 5 from J, leaving 7 bases between them. CDR3 in amino acids: CASSIDRGTEAFF. The CDR3 coding sequence is TGTGCCAGTAGTATAGACAGGGGTACTGAAGCTTTCTTT. The complete variable domain, with remaining parts taken from reference TRBV19 and TRBJ1-1, reads DGGITQSPKYLFRKEGQNVTLSCEQNLNHDAMYWYRQDPGQGLRLIYYSQIVNDFQKGDIAEGYSVSREKKESFPLTVTSAQKNPTAFYLCASSIDRGTEAFFGQGTRLTVV.

V is TRBV3-1 (or the pseudogene TRBV3-2) and J is TRBJ2-1; 8 bases map to TRBD2. From germline, CDR1 is LGHDT and CDR2 YNNKEL (reference sequence). The CDR3 runs to 17 residues. Trimming cost V 3 bases and J 6 bases; bases outside gene matches: 13. Here the CDR3 DNA reads TGTGCCAGCAGCCATTGGGCTAGCGGGCTTCGAGGCAATGAGCAGTTCTTC. The encoded protein is CASSHWASGLRGNEQFF.

The chain is built from TRBV11-2 and TRBJ1-2; 9 nucleotides match TRBD1. V gave up 4 bases and J gave up 7 bases; unmatched junction bases: 7. The CDR3 contains 14 residues. Germline V gives CDR1 SGHAT, CDR2 FQNNGV. Here the CDR3 reads CASSSRRTGVGYTF. In nucleotides, the CDR3 is TGTGCCAGCAGCTCGAGAAGGACAGGGGTTGGCTACACCTTC.